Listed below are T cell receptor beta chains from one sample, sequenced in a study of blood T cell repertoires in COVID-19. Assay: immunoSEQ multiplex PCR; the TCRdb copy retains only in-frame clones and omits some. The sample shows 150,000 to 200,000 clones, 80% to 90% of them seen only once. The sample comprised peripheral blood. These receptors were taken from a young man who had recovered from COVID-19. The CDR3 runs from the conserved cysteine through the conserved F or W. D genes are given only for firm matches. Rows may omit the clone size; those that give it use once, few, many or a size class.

CDR3 protein: CASSLGQNTEAFF; CDR3 DNA: TGTGCCAGCAGCCTCGGACAGAACACTGAAGCTTTCTTT; V gene: TRBV6-1; J gene: TRBJ1-1; clone size: .; D gene: .
CDR3 protein: CASSLEVGTSGTGEQYF; CDR3 DNA: TGTGCCAGCAGCTTGGAAGTAGGGACTAGCGGGACGGGGGAGCAGTACTTC; V gene: TRBV5-4; J gene: TRBJ2-7; clone size: .; D gene: TRBD2
CDR3 protein: CASSQDRGETSGSINEQFF; CDR3 DNA: TGCGCCAGCAGCCAAGATCGGGGGGAGACTAGCGGGAGTATCAATGAGCAGTTCTTC; V gene: TRBV4-1; J gene: TRBJ2-1; clone size: .; D gene: TRBD2
CDR3 protein: CASSQDRVWEGYGYTF; CDR3 DNA: TGCGCCAGCAGCCAAGATCGCGTGTGGGAGGGCTATGGCTACACCTTC; V gene: TRBV4-3; J gene: TRBJ1-2; clone size: once; D gene: .
CDR3 protein: CASSQVDRGRETQYF; CDR3 DNA: TGTGCCAGCAGCCAAGTGGACAGGGGTAGGGAGACCCAGTACTTC; V gene: TRBV14; J gene: TRBJ2-5; clone size: .; D gene: TRBD1
CDR3 protein: CASSLSGGTTNYGYTF; CDR3 DNA: TGTGCCAGCAGTCTCTCGGGGGGCACAACTAACTATGGCTACACCTTC; V gene: TRBV28; J gene: TRBJ1-2; clone size: .; D gene: .
CDR3 protein: CASRGLPTGELFF; CDR3 DNA: TGTGCCAGCAGGGGACTGCCCACCGGGGAGCTGTTTTTT; V gene: TRBV6-5; J gene: TRBJ2-2; clone size: .; D gene: .
CDR3 protein: CASSTKVQGFTGELFF; CDR3 DNA: TGTGCCAGCAGCACCAAGGTTCAGGGATTTACCGGGGAGCTGTTTTTT; V gene: TRBV7-2; J gene: TRBJ2-2; clone size: .; D gene: .
CDR3 protein: CASSARQRGTDTQYF; CDR3 DNA: TGTGCCAGCAGCGCCAGACAGAGAGGCACAGATACGCAGTATTTT; V gene: TRBV9; J gene: TRBJ2-3; clone size: .; D gene: .
CDR3 protein: CATSRGPGMDTQYF; CDR3 DNA: TGTGCCACCAGCAGAGGGCCAGGTATGGATACGCAGTATTTT; V gene: TRBV15; J gene: TRBJ2-3; clone size: .; D gene: .
CDR3 protein: CASSEFLAGVPGNEQFF; CDR3 DNA: TGTGCCAGCAGTGAATTCCTAGCGGGAGTTCCTGGCAATGAGCAGTTCTTC; V gene: TRBV6-1; J gene: TRBJ2-1; clone size: .; D gene: TRBD2
CDR3 protein: CASSQVRVGREQYF; CDR3 DNA: TGTGCCAGCAGCCAAGTCAGGGTAGGGCGCGAGCAGTACTTC; V gene: TRBV3-1/TRBV3-2; J gene: TRBJ2-7; clone size: .; D gene: .
CDR3 protein: CASSLGGDGYTF; CDR3 DNA: TGCGCCAGCAGCCTAGGGGGGGATGGCTACACCTTC; V gene: TRBV5-1; J gene: TRBJ1-2; clone size: .; D gene: .
CDR3 protein: CASAPGLYNEQFF; CDR3 DNA: TGTGCCAGCGCACCGGGACTATACAATGAGCAGTTCTTC; V gene: TRBV12-3/TRBV12-4; J gene: TRBJ2-1; clone size: .; D gene: TRBD2
CDR3 protein: CASSFLRATDTQYF; CDR3 DNA: TGTGCCAGCAGCTTTTTGAGGGCCACAGATACGCAGTATTTT; V gene: TRBV5-6; J gene: TRBJ2-3; clone size: once; D gene: .
CDR3 protein: CAWTGQGTGKEKLFF; CDR3 DNA: TGTGCCTGGACCGGCCAAGGGACAGGAAAAGAAAAACTGTTTTTT; V gene: TRBV30; J gene: TRBJ1-4; clone size: once; D gene: TRBD1
CDR3 protein: CASSPFGVNYGYTF; CDR3 DNA: TGTGCCAGCTCACCATTCGGAGTTAACTATGGCTACACCTTC; V gene: TRBV18; J gene: TRBJ1-2; clone size: once; D gene: .
CDR3 protein: CASSYQGGSYEQYF; CDR3 DNA: TGTGCCAGCAGTTATCAGGGGGGATCCTACGAGCAGTACTTC; V gene: TRBV6-5; J gene: TRBJ2-7; clone size: .; D gene: .
CDR3 protein: CASSGTGQAGVTGELFF; CDR3 DNA: TGTGCCAGCAGCGGTACGGGTCAAGCGGGAGTCACCGGGGAGCTGTTTTTT; V gene: TRBV9; J gene: TRBJ2-2; clone size: .; D gene: TRBD2
CDR3 protein: CASSRAHDPDMNTEAFF; CDR3 DNA: TGTGCCAGCAGCCGCGCCCATGACCCAGACATGAACACTGAAGCTTTCTTT; V gene: TRBV7-8; J gene: TRBJ1-1; clone size: .; D gene: .
CDR3 protein: CASSRPPTGDNTEAFF; CDR3 DNA: TGTGCCAGTAGTAGACCCCCGACAGGGGACAACACTGAAGCTTTCTTT; V gene: TRBV19; J gene: TRBJ1-1; clone size: .; D gene: TRBD1
CDR3 protein: CASLILAGTYEQYF; CDR3 DNA: TGTGCCAGCTTAATTCTAGCGGGAACCTACGAGCAGTACTTC; V gene: TRBV6-5; J gene: TRBJ2-7; clone size: .; D gene: TRBD2
CDR3 protein: CASSATGETEAFF; CDR3 DNA: TGTGCCAGCAGTGCCACAGGGGAGACTGAAGCTTTCTTT; V gene: TRBV6-8; J gene: TRBJ1-1; clone size: .; D gene: TRBD1
CDR3 protein: CASSLARDRANYEQYF; CDR3 DNA: TGCGCCAGCAGCTTGGCCAGGGACAGGGCAAACTACGAGCAGTACTTC; V gene: TRBV5-1; J gene: TRBJ2-7; clone size: .; D gene: TRBD1
CDR3 protein: CASSGGTGSYGYTF; CDR3 DNA: TGTGCCAGCAGTGGGGGGACAGGCTCCTATGGCTACACCTTC; V gene: TRBV25-1; J gene: TRBJ1-2; clone size: .; D gene: TRBD1
CDR3 protein: CASSTRQGPYEQYF; CDR3 DNA: TGTGCCAGCAGCACCCGACAGGGACCCTACGAGCAGTACTTC; V gene: TRBV11-2; J gene: TRBJ2-7; clone size: .; D gene: TRBD1
CDR3 protein: CASSPTTMNTEAFF; CDR3 DNA: TGTGCCAGCAGTCCCACTACCATGAACACTGAAGCTTTCTTT; V gene: TRBV28; J gene: TRBJ1-1; clone size: few; D gene: .
CDR3 protein: CSVVPGSETQYF; CDR3 DNA: TGCAGCGTTGTTCCGGGGTCGGAGACCCAGTACTTC; V gene: TRBV29-1; J gene: TRBJ2-5; clone size: .; D gene: .
CDR3 protein: CASSLGVAATYEQYF; CDR3 DNA: TGTGCCAGCAGCTTGGGGGTAGCGGCCACCTACGAGCAGTACTTC; V gene: TRBV5-4; J gene: TRBJ2-7; clone size: .; D gene: .
CDR3 protein: CASSPSSGQETQYF; CDR3 DNA: TGTGCCAGCAGCCCATCTAGCGGGCAAGAGACCCAGTACTTC; V gene: TRBV7-2; J gene: TRBJ2-5; clone size: .; D gene: TRBD2
CDR3 protein: CASSQSRGGHEQYF; CDR3 DNA: TGCGCCAGCAGCCAATCACGGGGGGGCCACGAGCAGTACTTC; V gene: TRBV4-1; J gene: TRBJ2-7; clone size: .; D gene: TRBD2
CDR3 protein: CASSTSPNQPQHF; CDR3 DNA: TGTGCCAGCAGTACCAGTCCCAATCAGCCCCAGCATTTT; V gene: TRBV6-5; J gene: TRBJ1-5; clone size: .; D gene: .
CDR3 protein: CSVVQGVGGYTF; CDR3 DNA: TGCAGCGTTGTACAGGGGGTTGGAGGCTACACCTTC; V gene: TRBV29-1; J gene: TRBJ1-2; clone size: .; D gene: TRBD1
CDR3 protein: CAWSVTGINQPQHF; CDR3 DNA: TGTGCCTGGAGTGTAACAGGAATTAATCAGCCCCAGCATTTT; V gene: TRBV30; J gene: TRBJ1-5; clone size: .; D gene: .
CDR3 protein: CASSGGADNSPLHF; CDR3 DNA: TGCGCCAGCAGTGGAGGAGCTGATAATTCACCCCTCCACTTT; V gene: TRBV10-1; J gene: TRBJ1-6; clone size: .; D gene: .
CDR3 protein: CASSDGSSGPSGDEQYF; CDR3 DNA: TGCGCCAGCAGTGATGGGTCTAGCGGGCCCTCTGGCGACGAGCAGTACTTC; V gene: TRBV10-1; J gene: TRBJ2-7; clone size: .; D gene: TRBD2
CDR3 protein: CASSYQGSEAFF; CDR3 DNA: TGTGCCAGCAGTTACCAGGGGAGTGAAGCTTTCTTT; V gene: TRBV27; J gene: TRBJ1-1; clone size: .; D gene: .
CDR3 protein: CASRSTSVPGELFF; CDR3 DNA: TGTGCCAGCAGGTCCACTTCGGTCCCCGGGGAGCTGTTTTTT; V gene: TRBV7-9; J gene: TRBJ2-2; clone size: once; D gene: .